These 10 T cell receptor beta chains came from one sample sequenced in a study of T cells expressing NK-cell markers. TCRdb re-called the 5' RACE reads, yielding one record per CDR3 amino acid sequence without DNA. This sample lists almost 450,000 distinct CDR3 sequences; its ten largest clones have about 7.1%. The specimen was blood T cells: a sorted CD56 or NKG2C T cell subset, CD4+ or CD8+ T cells, or bulk PBMC T cells (not recorded which). The receptors shown here come from a woman between 18 and 70 years old in good health.

The genes are TRBV19 and TRBJ2-3; TCRdb proposes TRBD2, but this gene call is untestable without DNA. This CDR3 has 14 amino acids. Germline CDR1 is LNHDA and CDR2 is SQIVND (reference sequence). CDR3 amino acids: CASSISGPRDTQYF.

This chain connects TRBV2 to TRBJ2-7; TCRdb's assignment of TRBD2 cannot be checked, as there is no DNA. Germline loops: CDR1 SNHLY, CDR2 FYNNEI. The CDR3 is made up of 14 amino acids. CDR3 sequence: CASRETSRGYEQYF.

The chain combines TRBV5-1 with TRBJ2-3; TCRdb's D call, TRBD1, is unchecked because there is no DNA. Germline V gives CDR1 SGHRS, CDR2 YFSETQ. The CDR3 contains 12 residues. This chain's CDR3 is CASKDNADTQYF.

The V gene is TRBV25-1, the J gene TRBJ2-3; TCRdb's D call, TRBD1, is unchecked because there is no DNA. The germline V gene has CDR1 MGHDK and CDR2 SYGVNS. The length of the CDR3 is 16 residues. CDR3 in amino acids: CASNRDRGPGTDTQYF.

This chain links TRBV12-3 or TRBV12-4 with TRBJ2-3; TCRdb returns TRBD1, unconfirmable since there is no DNA. The CDR3 covers 15 residues. The CDR3: CASSPGSVFPDTQYF.

This chain links TRBV12-3 or TRBV12-4 with TRBJ1-3; there is no DNA to check the TCRdb D call of TRBD1. This CDR3 has 15 amino acids. CDR3 sequence reads: CASTLGTLVGNTIYF.

The rearrangement joins TRBV7-9 to TRBJ1-4; TCRdb designates TRBD1, a call that cannot be tested without DNA. The CDR3 spans 13 residues. The V gene's germline CDR1 is SEHNR and CDR2 FQNEAQ (reference sequence). Here the CDR3 reads CASSLGQSEKLFF.

The chain recombines TRBV20-1 with TRBJ1-1; the TRBD1 assignment by TCRdb is unverifiable without DNA. The CDR3 extends over 13 amino acids. Germline V gene data show CDR1 as DFQATT and CDR2 as SNEGSKA (reference sequence). The CDR3 here is CSAPSGTLKGAFF.

The V and J genes are TRBV29-1 and TRBJ1-1. CDR1 is SQVTM and CDR2 is ANQGSEA in the germline V gene. CDR3 size: 12 residues. The CDR3: CSVESVGTEAFF.

The chain uses TRBV20-1 and TRBJ2-1; TCRdb indicates TRBD2, and absent DNA this call remains unverified. This CDR3 spans 13 amino acids. Per the germline V gene, CDR1 is DFQATT and CDR2 is SNEGSKA (reference sequence). CDR3 region: CSVRTSGVNEQFF.